This T cell receptor beta chain originates from a study of neurological immune-mediated disorders. Regarding the study as a whole: The highest TCR clonal expansion occurred in HTLV-1-associated myelopathy; multiple sclerosis fell below healthy controls.

Looked up from germline, CDR1 is DFQATT and CDR2 is SNEGSKA (reference sequence). CDR3 length equals 14 residues. V was cut by 0 bases and J by 3 bases, with 12 bases left in between. MiXCR was run by TCRdb on the 5' RACE reads, yielding one entry per CDR3 protein. Altogether about 44,000 distinct CDR3 sequences are present, 20% to 25% being singletons, with the ten largest covering almost 4.5%. Time point noted: technical triplicate 3. For the unsorted libraries, 2 million PBMCs stored at -80 C served as input. This clonotype was seen many times. The antigen is not known. This chain connects TRBV20-1 to TRBJ2-7; D gene unclear. Material: PBMCs. The source of this sequence is a man in his fifties or sixties with HTLV-1-associated myelopathy (HAM/TSP). This chain's CDR3 is CSARDGSGRYEQYF. The CDR3 DNA reads TGCAGTGCTAGAGATGGGTCAGGCCGCTACGAGCAGTACTTC.